Sequencing of this T cell receptor (beta chain) was carried out in a study of CD8+ T cells in alopecia areata. RNA was isolated and reverse transcribed to cDNA, the sequencing template. This table comes from immunoSEQ multiplex PCR, and its TCRdb copy is limited to in-frame clones, with some not included. This table holds over 250,000 clones, approximately 60% found once. Sample treatment: oral pan-JAK inhibitor, 5-10 mg twice daily. Per the germline V gene, CDR1 is MGHDK and CDR2 is SYGVNS. This CDR3 comprises 13 residues. Deletions cut 5 bases from V and 5 bases from J, with 12 bases between. The sample here was CD4+ T cells sorted from blood, taken at week 52, from a patient treated with tofacitinib. This TCR was recovered from a human donor with alopecia areata. J is TRBJ2-5 and V is TRBV25-1; tentatively, D is TRBD1 or TRBD2 (5 bases each). CDR3 sequence (DNA): TGTGCCAGCAGTTGGGGGTTGGGGGAGACCCAGTACTTC. Its protein product is CASSWGLGETQYF.